The source of this T cell receptor beta chain is a study of T cell responses to AZD1222 COVID-19 vaccine. Sequenced by immunoSEQ multiplex PCR; TCRdb stores in-frame clones only, minus some. This table holds 100,000 to 150,000 clones, about 88% found once. V was trimmed by 2 bases and J by 3 bases, leaving 13 bases between them. CDR1 is SGHVS, CDR2 FQNEAQ, per germline. This CDR3 is built from 15 residues. The chain links TRBV7-8 to TRBJ1-2; TRBD1 might be the D (6 bases). This receptor was identified in an adult in good health. Sequences were derived from peripheral blood, sampled on day 0 of AZD1222 vaccination. This chain's CDR3 is CASSLMGAGDYGYTF. The CDR3 DNA reads as TGTGCCAGCAGCTTAATGGGGGCTGGAGACTATGGCTACACCTTC.